The 19 T cell receptor beta chains reported below all come from one sample, sequenced in a study of cytomegalovirus exposure and HLA in healthy donors. Primers included in the PCR were 60 Vbeta and 13 Jbeta primers. Assay used: immunoSEQ multiplex PCR; TCRdb lists only in-frame clones, some missing. The sample has approximately 80,000 clones, approximately 78% seen once; the top ten hold 2.5%. Sequencing was done on a sample of PBMCs. All receptors come from a male donor in good health and CMV-seropositive.

This sequence joins TRBV6-4 and TRBJ2-2; D gene uncertain. This CDR3 has 14 amino acids. V was shortened by 2 bases and J by 4 bases, with 8 bases between the two germline ends. Germline V lookup: CDR1 MRHNA, CDR2 SNTAGT. For the CDR3, the DNA is TGTGCCAGCAGTGACCCTCCGAGCACCGGGGAGCTGTTTTTT. Its protein is CASSDPPSTGELFF.

The CDR3 DNA reads as TGTGCCAGCAGCTTATTGGGAGGGGGGTCCTACAATGAGCAGTTCTTC. It is translated as CASSLLGGGSYNEQFF. The rearrangement uses TRBV11-2 and TRBJ2-1, with D maybe TRBD2 (7 bases). The V end was cut by 2 bases, the J end by 1 base, with 12 bases between. This CDR3 has 16 amino acids. CDR1 and CDR2 (germline): SGHAT, FQNNGV. The whole variable domain, remainder taken from reference TRBV11-2 and TRBJ2-1, is EAGVAQSPRYKIIEKRQSVAFWCNPISGHATLYWYQQILGQGPKLLIQFQNNGVVDDSQLPKDRFSAERLKGVDSTLKIQPAKLEDSAVYLCASSLLGGGSYNEQFFGPGTRLTVL.

The chain joins TRBV30 to TRBJ1-4; perhaps TRBD1 as D (5 bases). Germline V lookup: CDR1 GTSNPN, CDR2 SVGIG (reference sequence). V lost 5 bases and J 4 bases, leaving 17 bases between the germline ends. The CDR3 sequence is 15 residues long. The chain's CDR3 is CAWSSTGGGNEKLFF. CDR3 nucleotides: TGTGCCTGGTCAAGTACCGGGGGAGGTAATGAAAAACTGTTTTTT.

The chain carries TRBV6-5 and TRBJ1-6; 8 bases line up with TRBD1. The V gene's germline CDR1 is MNHEY and CDR2 SVGAGI. Trimming took 6 bases from V and 0 from J; bases not matched to a gene: 4. This CDR3 is built from 16 residues. The CDR3 region is CASSYTGGSYNSPLHF. The CDR3 nucleotides read TGTGCCAGCAGCTACACAGGGGGCTCCTATAATTCACCCCTCCACTTT.

This clone was counted a single time. The V gene is TRBV18, the J gene TRBJ2-7; 9 bases agree with TRBD2. This CDR3 contains 16 residues. Trimming at V came to 6 bases and at J to 2 bases, leaving 11 bases not matched to a gene. Germline V gives CDR1 KGHSH, CDR2 LQKENI. The CDR3 spells CASSKGGSGSPYEQYF. The CDR3 DNA sequence: TGTGCCAGCTCTAAAGGGGGTAGCGGGAGTCCCTACGAGCAGTACTTC.

There are a few counts of this clone. A junction boundary mismatches the germline segment, possibly from a read error. The chain carries TRBV5-4 and TRBJ1-5; 9 bases are shared with TRBD1. Germline values: CDR1 SGHNT, CDR2 YYREEE (reference sequence). The CDR3 is 17 amino acids. The CDR3 coding sequence is TGCGCCAGCAGCCAAGACAGGACAGGGGTTGGGGGTCAGCCCCAGCATTTT. Translating it yields CASSQDRTGVGGQPQHF.

The rearrangement uses TRBV4-1 and TRBJ2-7, with a tentative D call TRBD1 (6 bases). The CDR3 has 16 amino acids. The germline V and J ends were trimmed by 5 bases and 0 bases, with 17 bases remaining between them. Looked up from germline, CDR1 is MGHRA and CDR2 is YSYEKL. CDR3 in amino acids: CASSSQTGKSSYEQYF. In nucleotides, the CDR3 is TGCGCCAGCAGCTCACAAACAGGGAAAAGCTCCTACGAGCAGTACTTC.

V gene TRBV9 combines with J gene TRBJ2-3, with D perhaps matching TRBD2 (5 bases). Trimming left V 6 bases short and J 4 bases short, with 9 bases between. This CDR3 has 12 amino acids. Germline V gene lookup returns CDR1 SGDLS and CDR2 YYNGEE. The CDR3 bases are TGTGCCAGCAACCGGGGTTCAGATACGCAGTATTTT. As protein: CASNRGSDTQYF.

V and J are TRBV5-1 and TRBJ2-3; weak D call: TRBD1 (5 bases). The CDR3 extends over 15 amino acids. The germline V gene has CDR1 SGHRS and CDR2 YFSETQ. V was clipped by 2 bases and J by 3 bases, with 13 bases between them. The CDR3 here is CASSLRAQGTDTQYF. CDR3 coding DNA: TGCGCCAGCAGCTTACGGGCGCAGGGAACAGATACGCAGTATTTT.

This chain joins TRBV15 and TRBJ1-2; D remains ambiguous. This CDR3 region has 15 residues. The germline V and J ends were trimmed by 3 bases and 4 bases, with 15 bases remaining between them. Germline V gene lookup returns CDR1 LNHNV and CDR2 YYDKDF (reference sequence). The CDR3 here is CATSSGITATYGYTF. The CDR3 DNA sequence: TGTGCCACCAGCAGTGGTATTACAGCTACCTATGGCTACACCTTC.

The genes are TRBV28 and TRBJ1-1; a weak D match, TRBD1 (5 bases). V lost 5 bases and J 1 base, leaving 17 bases between the germline ends. CDR3 length: 16 amino acids. Germline V gene lookup returns CDR1 MDHEN and CDR2 SYDVKM. The DNA for the CDR3 is TGTGCCAGCAGTATTACACCGACAGTGGGGAACACTGAAGCTTTCTTT. This sequence encodes CASSITPTVGNTEAFF.

The chain has TRBV12-5 and TRBJ2-1; D remains unclear. Looked up from germline, CDR1 is LGHNT and CDR2 is FRNRAP. This CDR3 region has 14 residues. Trimming took 3 bases from V and 5 from J, leaving 11 bases between them. CDR3 in amino acids: CASGFWPHDNEQFF. In DNA form, the CDR3 reads TGTGCTAGTGGTTTTTGGCCTCACGACAATGAGCAGTTCTTC.

This sequence joins TRBV6-4 and TRBJ2-3, with D unresolved. CDR1 is MRHNA and CDR2 is SNTAGT in the germline V gene. The V end lost 2 bases, the J end lost 3 bases, and 6 bases lay between the germline ends. The CDR3 consists of 13 residues. Here the CDR3 reads CASSDGRTDTQYF. The CDR3 nucleotides are TGTGCCAGCAGTGACGGTCGGACAGATACGCAGTATTTT.

This clone showed up just a few times. The rearrangement joins TRBV27 to TRBJ2-5; D gene ambiguous. The CDR3 spans 14 residues. The V end lost 5 bases, the J end lost 4 bases, and 14 bases lay between the germline ends. CDR1 and CDR2 (germline): MNHEY, SMNVEV (reference sequence). CDR3 region: CASSTTRVSETQYF. As DNA, the CDR3 is TGTGCCAGCAGTACGACCCGGGTTTCAGAGACCCAGTACTTC.

This sequence joins TRBV25-1 and TRBJ1-5; D is possibly TRBD1 (6 bases). Germline values: CDR1 MGHDK, CDR2 SYGVNS. The CDR3 spans 15 residues. V was pared by 3 bases and J by 4 bases, with 13 bases between. The CDR3 reads CASSDGTRGNQPQHF. For the CDR3, the DNA is TGTGCCAGCAGTGACGGGACACGGGGAAATCAGCCCCAGCATTTT.

V is TRBV5-1 and J is TRBJ2-3, with 10 bases identical to TRBD2. This CDR3 is 18 amino acids long. V shed 7 bases and J 1 base; nucleotides not matched to a gene: 15. Germline loops: CDR1 SGHRS, CDR2 YFSETQ. The CDR3 coding sequence is TGCGCCAGCGGCAATCCGAGCCTAGCGGGAGCCCGCACAGATACGCAGTATTTT. This sequence encodes CASGNPSLAGARTDTQYF.

V gene TRBV29-1 combines with J gene TRBJ2-2; D remains unclear. The V gene's germline CDR1 is SQVTM and CDR2 ANQGSEA. The CDR3 extends over 10 amino acids. DNA of the CDR3: TGCAGGGTCGTAGTCGGGGAGCTGTTTTTT. It translates to CRVVVGELFF.

The gene calls are TRBV7-9 and TRBJ1-4, with TRBD1 as a possible D gene (6 bases). Trimming removed 1 base at V and 2 bases at J, with 11 bases between. Germline assignment: CDR1 SEHNR and CDR2 FQNEAQ (reference sequence). The CDR3 is 16 residues long. CDR3 loop: CASSLVSGHTNEKLFF. The DNA of the CDR3 is TGTGCCAGCAGCTTAGTATCGGGACACACTAATGAAAAACTGTTTTTT.

CDR3 sequence: CASSPRTGISGNTIYF. CDR3 nucleotides: TGTGCCAGCAGCCCCCGGACAGGGATCTCTGGAAACACCATATATTTT. J is TRBJ1-3 and V is TRBV9; 8 nucleotides match TRBD1. Trimming took 4 bases from V and 0 from J; bases not matched to a gene: 6. Germline lookup yields CDR1 SGDLS and CDR2 YYNGEE. CDR3 length: 16 residues.